The 8 T cell receptor beta chains reported below all come from one sample, sequenced in a study of blood T cell repertoires in COVID-19. Libraries were prepared by immunoSEQ multiplex PCR; TCRdb keeps only in-frame clonotypes and omits some of them. This sample yields about 270,000 clones, of which 82% are seen a single time; approximately 3.1% belongs to the top ten. The source material was peripheral blood. The receptor set was obtained from a woman between 18 and 30 years old with acute or convalescent COVID-19.

The chain combines TRBV5-8 with TRBJ2-4; TRBD1 is a possible D gene (5 bases). The ends were cut back, 0 bases at V and 3 bases at J, with 10 bases in the middle. From germline, CDR1 is SGHTS and CDR2 YDEGEE. The CDR3 is made up of 15 amino acids. The CDR3 DNA follows: TGTGCCAGCAGCTTGGTAGGGGTGAACAAAAACATTCAGTACTTC. Translating it yields CASSLVGVNKNIQYF.

This chain connects TRBV5-1 to TRBJ2-3; 9 positions agree with TRBD2. Germline CDR1 is SGHRS and CDR2 is YFSETQ. Trimming removed 4 bases from V and 4 bases from J; junction bases left unmatched: 7. CDR3 length: 15 residues. The CDR3 region is CASSPGTSRADTQYF. As DNA, the CDR3 is TGCGCCAGCAGCCCCGGGACTAGCAGGGCAGATACGCAGTATTTT.

The V and J genes are TRBV4-1 and TRBJ1-4; D remains ambiguous. Looked up from germline, CDR1 is MGHRA and CDR2 is YSYEKL. This CDR3 comprises 13 residues. V was pared by 0 bases and J by 10 bases, with 9 bases between. CDR3 DNA sequence: TGCGCCAGCAGCCAAGAAAAGAGTGGAAAACTGTTTTTT. This translates into CASSQEKSGKLFF.

The CDR3 sequence: CASSVAGASYYNEQFF. In DNA form, the CDR3 reads TGTGCCAGCAGCGTAGCTGGGGCGTCGTACTACAATGAGCAGTTCTTC. The genes are TRBV9 and TRBJ2-1, with D perhaps TRBD1 (5 bases). The V and J ends lost 0 bases and 3 bases respectively, with 13 bases between them. Germline CDR1 SGDLS, CDR2 YYNGEE. The CDR3 is 16 amino acids.

The CDR3 DNA reads TGCGCCAGCAGCCAAGATAGGTGGGACAGGGGAGACAATGAGCAGTTCTTC. Translated: CASSQDRWDRGDNEQFF. The genes are TRBV4-3 and TRBJ2-1, with 10 nucleotides matching TRBD1. Germline V lookup: CDR1 LGHNA, CDR2 YSLEER. The CDR3 totals 17 residues. V was pared by 0 bases and J by 5 bases, with 7 bases of the junction left unmatched.

This rearrangement joins TRBV28 to TRBJ2-1; D is ambiguous. CDR3 size: 18 residues. V was cut by 7 bases and J by 0 bases, with 22 bases left in between. Germline V gene sequence: CDR1 MDHEN, CDR2 SYDVKM. The CDR3: CASKLAVSTRVSYNEQFF. The CDR3 bases are TGTGCCAGCAAATTAGCAGTGTCCACGCGTGTCTCCTACAATGAGCAGTTCTTC.

The chain joins TRBV20-1 to TRBJ1-2; no clear D. V was pared by 3 bases and J by 4 bases, with 9 bases between. Germline V gene data show CDR1 as DFQATT and CDR2 as SNEGSKA (reference sequence). This CDR3 spans 12 amino acids. CDR3 bases: TGCAGTGCTAGTGGATCAGTCTATGGCTACACCTTC. This translates into CSASGSVYGYTF.

The rearrangement links TRBV18 to TRBJ1-2; 10 nucleotides match TRBD1. The length of the CDR3 is 15 residues. With V trimmed by 3 bases and J by 12 bases, 13 bases remained unmatched. Germline-derived CDR1 and CDR2 are KGHSH and LQKENI. DNA for the CDR3: TGTGCCAGCTCACCCCTGGGACAGGGGAGGGATCAGGACACCTTC. This translates into CASSPLGQGRDQDTF.